A selection of T cell receptor beta chains follows, all from one sample in a study of cytomegalovirus exposure and HLA in healthy donors. Using immunoSEQ multiplex PCR, the repertoire was profiled, and TCRdb retains in-frame clones only, with some absent. Among under 200,000 clones listed, approximately 86% were seen once. What was sequenced was PBMCs. These receptors came from a woman aged 18-29 years in good health and CMV-seronegative. CDR3s include the opening cysteine and the closing phenylalanine or tryptophan. The D gene is left open where the match is weak. The size entry is marked missing in some rows and otherwise reads once, few, many or a size class.

d_gene | abundance | j_gene | len | v_gene | CDR3aa | CDR3nt
NA | NA | TRBJ1-5 | 14 | TRBV18 | CASSRGQSNQPQHF | TGTGCCAGCTCACGAGGACAGAGCAATCAGCCCCAGCATTTT
TRBD2 | NA | TRBJ2-1 | 16 | TRBV28 | CATTSRGGALYNEQFF | TGTGCCACTACCTCACGGGGAGGGGCTTTGTACAATGAGCAGTTCTTC
TRBD1 | NA | TRBJ1-5 | 13 | TRBV2 | CASSPGQGASEHF | TGTGCCAGCAGCCCCGGGCAGGGGGCCTCGGAGCATTTT
NA | NA | TRBJ1-1 | 15 | TRBV5-4 | CASSLQGWVNTEAFF | TGTGCCAGCAGCCTACAGGGATGGGTGAACACTGAAGCTTTCTTT
TRBD2 | NA | TRBJ2-1 | 16 | TRBV7-2 | CASSLEGSGGYNEQFF | TGTGCCAGCAGCTTAGAGGGTAGCGGGGGCTACAATGAGCAGTTCTTC
NA | NA | TRBJ1-4 | 14 | TRBV6-5 | CASSYGGVNEKLFF | TGTGCCAGCAGTTACGGAGGGGTTAATGAAAAACTGTTTTTT
NA | NA | TRBJ2-7 | 14 | TRBV5-1 | CASSLGSGSYEQYF | TGCGCCAGCAGCTTGGGAAGCGGAAGCTACGAGCAGTACTTC
NA | once | TRBJ1-5 | 11 | TRBV2 | CASSDQGSQHF | TGTGCCAGCAGTGACCAGGGGTCCCAGCATTTT
TRBD1 | few | TRBJ1-4 | 15 | TRBV4-1 | CASSQLTGPNEKLFF | TGCGCCAGCAGCCAATTGACAGGGCCGAATGAAAAACTGTTTTTT
TRBD1 | NA | TRBJ2-7 | 13 | TRBV19 | CASSIEGQGAFYF | TGTGCCAGTAGTATCGAAGGACAGGGGGCTTTCTACTTC
NA | NA | TRBJ1-1 | 15 | TRBV5-1 | CASSDPQGGNTEAFF | TGCGCCAGCAGCGACCCACAAGGGGGTAACACTGAAGCTTTCTTT
NA | NA | TRBJ1-1 | 15 | TRBV28 | CASSLSGFGNTEAFF | TGTGCCAGCAGTTTATCCGGGTTTGGGAACACTGAAGCTTTCTTT
NA | NA | TRBJ2-5 | 14 | TRBV18 | CASSPQEGLETQYF | TGTGCCAGCTCACCACAGGAGGGCCTGGAGACCCAGTACTTC
NA | NA | TRBJ2-3 | 15 | TRBV7-2 | CASSFIAADTDTQYF | TGTGCCAGCAGCTTTATAGCGGCCGACACAGATACGCAGTATTTT
TRBD1 | NA | TRBJ1-2 | 16 | TRBV30 | CAWTPRDSYSNYGYTF | TGTGCCTGGACTCCCCGGGACAGTTATTCTAACTATGGCTACACCTTC
NA | NA | TRBJ2-3 | 19 | TRBV4-1 | CASSHESPGPRGSLDTQYF | TGCGCCAGCAGCCACGAATCCCCCGGTCCCAGAGGGAGTTTAGATACGCAGTATTTT
NA | NA | TRBJ2-7 | 14 | TRBV5-5 | CASSPSRGFNEQYF | TGTGCCAGCAGCCCATCCAGGGGTTTTAACGAGCAGTACTTC
TRBD1 | NA | TRBJ2-3 | 15 | TRBV5-1 | CASSYGPQGADTQYF | TGCGCCAGCAGCTACGGACCCCAGGGGGCAGATACGCAGTATTTT
NA | NA | TRBJ1-1 | 17 | TRBV7-9 | CSSSLAWGQEGNTEAFF | TGTTCCAGCAGCTTAGCCTGGGGGCAAGAAGGGAACACTGAAGCTTTCTTT
TRBD2 | NA | TRBJ2-1 | 14 | TRBV10-3 | CATNERGGINEQFF | TGTGCCACCAATGAGCGGGGGGGCATCAATGAGCAGTTCTTC
TRBD2 | once | TRBJ2-1 | 15 | TRBV7-9 | CASSLPRGVHNEQFF | TGTGCCAGCAGCTTACCCCGGGGGGTCCACAATGAGCAGTTCTTC
NA | NA | TRBJ2-7 | 13 | TRBV18 | CASSPGQNYEQYF | TGTGCCAGCTCACCTGGACAGAACTACGAGCAGTACTTC
TRBD1 | NA | TRBJ1-2 | 15 | TRBV27 | CASSLFPTGREGYTF | TGTGCCAGCAGTTTATTCCCGACAGGGCGGGAAGGCTACACCTTC
NA | NA | TRBJ1-2 | 14 | TRBV4-1 | CASSQDSGSRGYTF | TGCGCCAGCAGCCAAGATAGCGGGTCAAGGGGCTACACCTTC
TRBD2 | NA | TRBJ2-2 | 17 | TRBV4-1 | CASSRLGGGQGTGELFF | TGCGCCAGCAGCCGCCTTGGCGGGGGTCAAGGGACCGGGGAGCTGTTTTTT